Reported below is one T cell receptor beta chain. The data originate from a study of blood T cell repertoires in COVID-19. Study background: Material from acute and convalescent COVID-19 was sourced from the United States, Italy and Spain. In each case, the material was cDNA or gDNA derived from T cells, B-cell-depleted T cells, or PBMCs.

Enrollment of patients from Seattle took place during active infection, with longitudinal follow-up. V was cut by 5 bases and J by 2 bases, with 13 bases left in between. Germline loops: CDR1 SGHTA, CDR2 FQGTGA. The CDR3 totals 14 residues. Authors' methods: Reference gene primer amplification gave nucleated cell count estimates. The table came from immunoSEQ multiplex PCR; TCRdb's copy has only in-frame clones and leaves some out. V, J and clone size are taken as reported in that table, and D and trimming were inferred from the DNA itself. The repertoire holds about 280,000 clones, with about nine tenths as singletons.

This sequence originates from a woman aged 25 to 39 with COVID-19, enrolled during active disease. Sample: peripheral blood. The rearrangement uses TRBV7-3 and TRBJ2-7, with D maybe TRBD2 (6 bases). Here the CDR3 reads CASSPGGKPYEQYF. CDR3 nucleotide sequence: TGTGCCAGCAGCCCCGGGGGAAAGCCCTACGAGCAGTACTTC.